Listed below are T cell receptor beta chains from one sample, sequenced in a study of control samples from healthy donors and cancer patients. Only in-frame clones appear in the TCRdb table, and some are missing; sequencing was by immunoSEQ multiplex PCR. This table has about 160,000 clones, around nine tenths appearing once. The material sequenced was blood. These receptor sequences come from a man in his thirties or forties in good health. The CDR3 runs from the conserved cysteine through the conserved F or W. D genes are given only for firm matches. The size of a clone is reported for some rows only, either as once, few or many, or as a class for expanded clones.

>-|many|TRBJ2-6|TRBV25-1
CASSESRDGANVLTF
TGTGCCAGCAGTGAATCGAGGGACGGGGCCAACGTCCTGACTTTC
>-|-|TRBJ2-3|TRBV19
CASSLTGRTQYF
TGTGCCAGTAGTCTGACAGGTCGTACGCAGTATTTT
>TRBD1|-|TRBJ2-4|TRBV6-5
CASKGQGPNIQYF
TGTGCCAGCAAGGGACAGGGACCAAACATTCAGTACTTC
>-|-|TRBJ1-2|TRBV7-9
CASSLSEGFIGYTF
TGTGCCAGCAGCTTATCGGAAGGCTTTATCGGCTACACCTTC
>-|-|TRBJ2-3|TRBV28
CASTPRRFEGGDTQYF
TGTGCCAGCACCCCCAGGCGGTTTGAGGGCGGCGATACGCAGTATTTT
>-|-|TRBJ2-7|TRBV2
CASKGRSSYEQYF
TGTGCCAGCAAGGGCCGTAGCTCCTACGAGCAGTACTTC
>-|-|TRBJ1-5|TRBV6-6
CASRPGENSNQPQHF
TGTGCCAGCAGGCCCGGAGAGAATAGCAATCAGCCCCAGCATTTT
>-|-|TRBJ2-7|TRBV29-1
CSVARSRGYEQYF
TGCAGCGTTGCGAGATCGAGGGGCTACGAGCAGTACTTC
>TRBD1|-|TRBJ2-7|TRBV6-5
CASRRDRDHEQYF
TGTGCCAGCCGCCGGGACAGGGACCACGAGCAGTACTTC
>-|-|TRBJ2-3|TRBV27
CASSFSGDFPDTQYF
TGTGCCAGCAGTTTTTCGGGAGACTTCCCAGATACGCAGTATTTT
>-|-|TRBJ2-2|TRBV5-1
CASSFGQSLNTGELFF
TGCGCCAGCAGCTTCGGACAGTCCCTGAACACCGGGGAGCTGTTTTTT
>TRBD1|-|TRBJ1-1|TRBV6-5
CASSLDRGTEAFF
TGTGCCAGCAGTTTGGACAGGGGCACTGAAGCTTTCTTT
>TRBD1|-|TRBJ2-1|TRBV4-1
CASSQTGTGIHEQFF
TGCGCCAGCAGCCAAACCGGGACAGGGATCCATGAGCAGTTCTTC
>-|-|TRBJ1-1|TRBV6-5
CASSPSRVEAFF
TGTGCCAGCAGCCCGAGTAGGGTTGAAGCTTTCTTT
>-|-|TRBJ2-1|TRBV7-3
CASSSIGVAYNEQFF
TGTGCCAGCAGCTCGATCGGGGTTGCGTACAATGAGCAGTTCTTC
>-|-|TRBJ1-5|TRBV21-1
CASSKNSGQQADQPQHF
TGTGCCAGCAGCAAAAATAGTGGTCAACAGGCGGATCAGCCCCAGCATTTT
>TRBD1|-|TRBJ1-2|TRBV7-8
CASTSLGRTGTTNYGYTF
TGTGCCAGCACCAGCTTAGGTCGGACAGGGACGACTAACTATGGCTACACCTTC
>-|-|TRBJ1-5|TRBV5-1
CASSSGTGNQPQHF
TGCGCCAGCAGCTCCGGGACGGGCAATCAGCCCCAGCATTTT
>-|-|TRBJ2-2|TRBV19
CASSSLVTGELFF
TGTGCCAGTAGTTCGTTAGTCACCGGGGAGCTGTTTTTT
>TRBD2|-|TRBJ2-5|TRBV18
CASSGGEQTQYF
TGTGCCAGCTCCGGGGGGGAACAGACCCAGTACTTC